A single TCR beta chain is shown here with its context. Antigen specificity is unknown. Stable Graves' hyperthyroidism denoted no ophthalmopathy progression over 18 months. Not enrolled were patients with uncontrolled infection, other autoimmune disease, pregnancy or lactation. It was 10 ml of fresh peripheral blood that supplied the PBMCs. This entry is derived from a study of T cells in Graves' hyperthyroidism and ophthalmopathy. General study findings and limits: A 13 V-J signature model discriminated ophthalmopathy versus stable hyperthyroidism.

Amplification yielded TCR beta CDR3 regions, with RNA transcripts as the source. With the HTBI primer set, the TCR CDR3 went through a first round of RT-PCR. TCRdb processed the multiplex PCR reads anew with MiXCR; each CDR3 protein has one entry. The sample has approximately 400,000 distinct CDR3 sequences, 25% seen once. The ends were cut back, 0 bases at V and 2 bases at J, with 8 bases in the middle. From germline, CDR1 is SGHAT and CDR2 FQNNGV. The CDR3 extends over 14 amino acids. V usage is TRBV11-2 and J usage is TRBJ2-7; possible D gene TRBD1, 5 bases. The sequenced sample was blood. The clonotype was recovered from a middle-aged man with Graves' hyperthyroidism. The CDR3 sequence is CASSLEAGTYEQYF. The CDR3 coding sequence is TGTGCCAGCAGCTTAGAGGCAGGGACCTACGAGCAGTACTTC.